The T cell receptor beta chain described here comes from a study of T cells in Graves' hyperthyroidism and ophthalmopathy. Findings and limits, study-wide: Blood also held most thyroid clonotypes expanded beyond 0.001. Prediction of ophthalmopathy progression came a median 6.5 months pre-onset.

Together with thyroid ultrasound, orbital computed tomography, serum thyroxine and TRAb, clinical symptoms were used for diagnoses. The CDR3 runs 14 residues. Germline trimming cut 5 bases from V and 2 bases from J; bases unmatched to any gene: 2. The germline gives CDR1 WNHNN, CDR2 SYGVQD (reference sequence). Amplification of TCR beta CDR3 regions was performed using RNA transcripts as template. Researchers ran a first-round RT-PCR on the TCR CDR3 using the HTBI primer set. TCRdb ran MiXCR on the multiplex PCR reads and lists one entry per CDR3 protein. Of some 180,000 distinct CDR3 sequences listed, approximately 16% were seen once; the top ten hold roughly 49%. Comments on this clonotype: Its antigen is still unknown.

The receptor was derived from a woman aged 45-65 years with Graves' hyperthyroidism. The V gene is TRBV10-1, the J gene TRBJ2-5, with 10 positions matching TRBD1. The specimen sequenced was blood. Here the CDR3 reads CASSSDRGQETQYF. Here the CDR3 DNA reads TGCGCCAGCAGTTCGGACAGGGGGCAAGAGACCCAGTACTTC.